This TCR beta chain was sequenced in a study of T cell responses to AZD1222 COVID-19 vaccine. Trimming shortened V by 0 bases and J by 5 bases, and 4 bases separated the two germline ends. Germline CDR1 reads MNHEY; CDR2 reads SVGEGT. The CDR3 totals 12 residues. The method was immunoSEQ multiplex PCR; TCRdb's version includes in-frame clones alone and lacks a portion of them. The sample includes under 150,000 clones, approximately 88% seen only once; the top ten take around 5%. V usage is TRBV6-2 or TRBV6-3 and J usage is TRBJ1-2; D is ambiguous. This receptor was taken from an adult who received the AZD1222 COVID-19 vaccine. The sample consisted of peripheral blood, taken 28 days after the second AZD1222 dose. The CDR3 here is CASSYSLYGYTF. The CDR3 nucleotides read TGTGCCAGCAGTTACTCGCTATATGGCTACACCTTC.